A single sample gave rise to the 26 T cell receptor beta chains below, sequenced in a study of cytomegalovirus exposure and HLA in healthy donors. Vbeta (60) and Jbeta (13) primers were used in the PCR. Only in-frame clones appear in the TCRdb table, and some are missing; sequencing was by immunoSEQ multiplex PCR. The sample has 80,000 or so clones, 65% to 70% seen once; the top ten hold less than 8%. Specimen: PBMCs. The source is a woman aged 50 to 65 in good health and CMV-seropositive.

The chain recombines TRBV5-1 with TRBJ2-1; 9 bases are shared with TRBD1. CDR3 size: 14 residues. Per germline, CDR1 SGHRS and CDR2 YFSETQ. V lost 7 bases and J lost 4; bases outside the gene matches: 6. CDR3 DNA: TGCGCCAGCCGCTGGGACAGGGCTTACAATGAGCAGTTCTTC. This sequence encodes CASRWDRAYNEQFF.

The CDR3: CASSSPAGDNEAFF. The CDR3 DNA sequence: TGTGCCAGCAGTTCACCGGCCGGAGATAATGAAGCTTTCTTT. The chain links TRBV6-5 to TRBJ1-1; D gene uncertain. The CDR3 consists of 14 residues. With 4 bases removed from V and 7 bases from J, the gap between germline ends came to 16 bases. Looked up from germline, CDR1 is MNHEY and CDR2 is SVGAGI.

The chain employs TRBV5-1 and TRBJ1-4; possibly TRBD1 for D (6 bases). The CDR3 loop spans 14 amino acids. Trimming took 3 bases from V and 5 from J, leaving 11 bases between them. CDR1 and CDR2 from the germline V gene are SGHRS and YFSETQ. The CDR3 is CASSSFDRNEKLFF. In nucleotides, the CDR3 is TGCGCCAGCAGCTCCTTCGACAGGAATGAAAAACTGTTTTTT.

This clone was counted between two and nine times. The chain links TRBV6-1 to TRBJ2-7; possible D gene TRBD2, 6 bases. The CDR3 contains 13 residues. The germline V gene encodes CDR1 MNHNS and CDR2 SASEGT. Trimming took off 10 bases at V and 8 bases at J, with 21 bases between the two ends. CDR3: CATQVRRGEKQYF. Here the CDR3 DNA reads TGTGCCACCCAGGTGCGGCGGGGTGAAAAGCAGTACTTC.

The rearrangement joins TRBV6-1 to TRBJ1-6; no reliable D call. The germline V gene encodes CDR1 MNHNS and CDR2 SASEGT. The CDR3 sequence is 14 residues long. Trimming removed 2 bases at V and 7 bases at J, with 9 bases between. The CDR3 region has the DNA TGTGCCAGCAGTGAATGGCATTTAAATTCACCCCTCCACTTT. It specifies CASSEWHLNSPLHF.

The V gene is TRBV28, the J gene TRBJ1-1; D perhaps matches TRBD1 (6 bases). The CDR3 covers 14 residues. Trimming took off 6 bases at V and 4 bases at J, with 15 bases between the two ends. In germline, CDR1 is MDHEN, CDR2 SYDVKM. DNA for the CDR3: TGTGCCAGCAGACAGGGACATTCCATCACTGAAGCTTTCTTT. Its translation is CASRQGHSITEAFF.

The chain's CDR3 is CASSVGPLVSYEQYF. As DNA, the CDR3 is TGTGCCAGCAGCGTAGGACCCCTAGTTTCCTACGAGCAGTACTTC. This sequence joins TRBV9 and TRBJ2-7; D uncertain. The germline gives CDR1 SGDLS, CDR2 YYNGEE. V gave up 0 bases and J gave up 1 base, with 11 bases separating them. The CDR3 is 15 amino acids.

Written as DNA, the CDR3 is TGTGCCAGCAGCTTGAATCAGGGGTCGAATCAGCCCCAGCATTTT. It yields the protein CASSLNQGSNQPQHF. The chain joins TRBV5-5 to TRBJ1-5; TRBD1 might be the D (6 bases). V gave up 1 base and J gave up 4 bases, with 12 bases separating them. Germline-derived CDR1 and CDR2 are SGHKS and YYEKEE (reference sequence). This CDR3 has 15 residues.

This chain joins TRBV29-1 and TRBJ1-2; tentative D call: TRBD1 (6 bases). Germline values: CDR1 SQVTM, CDR2 ANQGSEA. The ends were cut back, 5 bases at V and 13 bases at J, with 17 bases in the middle. This CDR3 contains 11 residues. The CDR3 nucleotides are TGCAGCGTTAGGACAGCAGGGGACCCCACCTTC. Its protein is CSVRTAGDPTF.

The V and J genes are TRBV29-1 and TRBJ2-3; 9 positions match TRBD2. This CDR3 has 15 residues. The V segment lost 4 bases and the J segment 4 bases; nucleotides outside the gene matches: 9. Germline-derived CDR1 and CDR2 are SQVTM and ANQGSEA. The CDR3 spells CSVGSGGLSPDTQYF. DNA for the CDR3: TGCAGCGTTGGTAGCGGGGGCCTGAGCCCAGATACGCAGTATTTT.

There are a few counts of this clone. The chain employs TRBV5-1 and TRBJ1-1; 7 positions agree with TRBD1. Trimming cost V 2 bases and J 4 bases; bases outside gene matches: 5. The CDR3 extends over 14 amino acids. The V gene's germline CDR1 is SGHRS and CDR2 YFSETQ. Here the CDR3 reads CASSLATGTTEAFF. CDR3 DNA: TGCGCCAGCAGCTTAGCGACAGGGACCACTGAAGCTTTCTTT.

The chain carries TRBV15 and TRBJ1-5; tentatively, D is TRBD1 (5 bases). CDR1 is LNHNV and CDR2 is YYDKDF in the germline V gene (reference sequence). CDR3 size: 16 residues. Trimming left V 3 bases short and J 5 bases short, with 17 bases between. This chain's CDR3 is CATSRGRQRIDQPQHF. CDR3 bases: TGTGCCACCAGCAGGGGTAGACAGAGGATCGATCAGCCCCAGCATTTT.

This clone appeared once. The CDR3 spells CASSPTGAGDTEAFF. The CDR3 region has the DNA TGTGCCAGCAGCCCGACAGGGGCTGGGGACACTGAAGCTTTCTTT. V usage is TRBV16 and J usage is TRBJ1-1; TRBD1 aligns across 8 bases. J gave up 3 bases and V 4 bases, and 7 bases lay outside the gene matches. Germline V CDR1 and CDR2: KGHSY, FQNENV. The CDR3 sequence is 15 residues long.

V is TRBV4-1 and J is TRBJ2-2, with 9 bases matching TRBD1. The CDR3 runs 18 residues. Germline CDR1 reads MGHRA; CDR2 reads YSYEKL. V shed 4 bases and J 5 bases; nucleotides not matched to a gene: 14. The CDR3 sequence: CASSPLNPGQGETGELFF. The DNA of the CDR3 is TGCGCCAGCAGCCCCCTGAACCCGGGACAGGGTGAGACCGGGGAGCTGTTTTTT.

The J gene is TRBJ1-2, the V gene TRBV2; 7 nucleotides agree with TRBD1. This CDR3 region has 15 residues. V gave up 6 bases and J gave up 8 bases; unmatched junction bases: 15. The V gene's germline CDR1 is SNHLY and CDR2 FYNNEI. The CDR3 is CASSPTGRSIGGYTF. The CDR3 coding sequence is TGTGCCAGCAGCCCGACAGGGAGGTCAATCGGAGGCTACACCTTC. Filled out from reference TRBV2 and TRBJ1-2, the complete variable domain reads EPEVTQTPSHQVTQMGQEVILRCVPISNHLYFYWYRQILGQKVEFLVSFYNNEISEKSEIFDDQFSVERPDGSNFTLKIRSTKLEDSAMYFCASSPTGRSIGGYTFGSGTRLTVV.

The V call is TRBV7-8, the J call TRBJ1-1; no clear D gene. The CDR3 covers 12 residues. Germline lookup yields CDR1 SGHVS and CDR2 FQNEAQ. V gave up 5 bases and J gave up 6 bases, with 10 bases separating them. This CDR3 is CASSPQLAEAFF. The DNA for the CDR3 is TGTGCCAGCAGCCCACAGCTTGCTGAAGCTTTCTTT.

The chain has TRBV4-1 and TRBJ1-1; the match to TRBD1 covers 7 bases. V was clipped by 0 bases and J by 7 bases; unmatched bases: 8. Germline V gives CDR1 MGHRA, CDR2 YSYEKL. This CDR3 is built from 15 residues. CDR3 DNA: TGCGCCAGCAGCCAAGATTCTGAGACAGGGAGTGAAGCTTTCTTT. Translated: CASSQDSETGSEAFF.

Written as DNA, the CDR3 is TGCGCCAGCAGGCCGGACGCTTCTGGCCAGGGAGGCTACACCTTC. This translates into CASRPDASGQGGYTF. The rearrangement uses TRBV5-1 and TRBJ1-2; perhaps TRBD1 as D (5 bases). Germline V lookup: CDR1 SGHRS, CDR2 YFSETQ. The V end was cut by 5 bases, the J end by 8 bases, with 22 bases between. This CDR3 region has 15 residues.

Turning to this clone: This sample includes further DNA sequences coding for the same CDR3. The chain combines TRBV10-3 with TRBJ1-2; tentative D call: TRBD1 (5 bases). The CDR3 is 12 amino acids. The ends were cut back, 9 bases at V and 6 bases at J, with 14 bases in the middle. The germline gives CDR1 ENHRY, CDR2 SYGVKD. CDR3 sequence (DNA): TGTGCCATGGGACCCTCGGGAGATGGCTACACCTTC. Its translation: CAMGPSGDGYTF.

This chain links TRBV6-1 with TRBJ1-3; a weak D match, TRBD1 (6 bases). This CDR3 spans 14 amino acids. The germline V gene has CDR1 MNHNS and CDR2 SASEGT. V was clipped by 7 bases and J by 2 bases, with 12 bases between them. CDR3 DNA sequence: TGTGCCAGCACTTTAAGGGGGACTGGAAACACCATATATTTT. Amino acid sequence: CASTLRGTGNTIYF.

The chain has TRBV4-1 and TRBJ2-3; no definite D call. This CDR3 contains 14 residues. V was pared by 2 bases and J by 2 bases, with 8 bases between. The germline CDR1 and CDR2 sequences are MGHRA and YSYEKL. The CDR3 is CASSQRQFTDTQYF. The CDR3, as DNA: TGCGCCAGCAGCCAACGACAATTCACAGATACGCAGTATTTT.

Notes on this clone: The germline gene is not matched at one end of the junction; a read error may be the cause. The chain joins TRBV5-4 to TRBJ2-3; a weak D match, TRBD1 (5 bases). Germline values: CDR1 SGHNT, CDR2 YYREEE (reference sequence). This CDR3 has 12 amino acids. Here the CDR3 reads CASSLGQSTEYF. The CDR3 DNA reads as TGTGCCAGCAGCTTGGGACAGAGTACGGAGTATTTT.

V gene TRBV4-1 combines with J gene TRBJ2-5; 12 positions agree with TRBD2. Germline CDR1 MGHRA, CDR2 YSYEKL. The V segment lost 6 bases and the J segment 5 bases; nucleotides outside the gene matches: 4. The CDR3 covers 14 residues. The CDR3 reads CASRETSGGETQYF. CDR3 nucleotides: TGCGCCAGCAGAGAGACTAGCGGGGGTGAGACCCAGTACTTC.

The V gene is TRBV28, the J gene TRBJ1-3; D remains unclear. Germline assignment: CDR1 MDHEN and CDR2 SYDVKM. The CDR3 runs 16 residues. Trimming removed 0 bases at V and 0 bases at J, with 9 bases between. The CDR3 sequence is CASSLWRVHSGNTIYF. The CDR3 DNA reads as TGTGCCAGCAGTTTATGGCGGGTCCACTCTGGAAACACCATATATTTT.

V gene TRBV9 combines with J gene TRBJ2-6; D ambiguous. This CDR3 region has 19 residues. Deletions cut 3 bases from V and 0 bases from J, with 19 bases between. Germline CDR1 reads SGDLS; CDR2 reads YYNGEE. CDR3 sequence (DNA): TGTGCCAGCAGCGAACACACAGTTTTGGAACTCTCTGGGGCCAACGTCCTGACTTTC. It yields the protein CASSEHTVLELSGANVLTF.

As concerns this clone: A junction end diverges from the germline sequence, so it may reflect a read error. The same CDR3 can be traced to other DNA sequences in this sample. The rearrangement uses TRBV5-1 and TRBJ2-1; either TRBD1 or TRBD2 may fit D (5 bases each). Germline CDR1 SGHRS, CDR2 YFSETQ. The CDR3 loop spans 15 amino acids. CDR3 region: CASRVLGSSYNEQFF. The CDR3 DNA reads TGTGCCAGCAGGGTCTTGGGGAGCTCCTACAATGAGCAGTTCTTC.